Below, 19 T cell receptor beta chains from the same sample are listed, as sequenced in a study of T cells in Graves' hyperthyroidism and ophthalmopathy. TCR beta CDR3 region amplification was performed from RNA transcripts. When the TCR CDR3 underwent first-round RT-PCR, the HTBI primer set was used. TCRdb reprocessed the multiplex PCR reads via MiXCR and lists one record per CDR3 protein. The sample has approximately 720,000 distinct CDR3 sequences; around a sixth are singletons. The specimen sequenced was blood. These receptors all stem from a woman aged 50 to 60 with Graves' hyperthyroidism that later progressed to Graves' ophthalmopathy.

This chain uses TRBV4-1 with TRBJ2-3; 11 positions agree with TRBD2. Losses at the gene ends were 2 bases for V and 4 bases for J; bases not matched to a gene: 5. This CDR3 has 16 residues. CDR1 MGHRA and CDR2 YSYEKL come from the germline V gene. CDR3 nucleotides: TGCGCCAGCAGCCAACTCCTAGCGGGGGGATCAGATACGCAGTATTTT. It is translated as CASSQLLAGGSDTQYF.

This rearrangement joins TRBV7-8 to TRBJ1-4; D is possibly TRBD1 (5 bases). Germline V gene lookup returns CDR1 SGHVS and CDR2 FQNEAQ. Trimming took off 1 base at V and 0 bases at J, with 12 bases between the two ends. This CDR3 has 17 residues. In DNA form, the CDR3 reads TGTGCCAGCAGCTTAGGGGTAGCAGGGCCAACTAATGAAAAACTGTTTTTT. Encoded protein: CASSLGVAGPTNEKLFF.

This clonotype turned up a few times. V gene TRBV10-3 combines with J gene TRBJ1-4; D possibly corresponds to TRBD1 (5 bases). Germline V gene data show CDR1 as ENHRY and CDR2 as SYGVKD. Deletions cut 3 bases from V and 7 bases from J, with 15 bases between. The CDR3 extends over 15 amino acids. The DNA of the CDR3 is TGTGCCATCAGTGATTCCGGGACTGAGAGTGAAAAACTGTTTTTT. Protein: CAISDSGTESEKLFF.

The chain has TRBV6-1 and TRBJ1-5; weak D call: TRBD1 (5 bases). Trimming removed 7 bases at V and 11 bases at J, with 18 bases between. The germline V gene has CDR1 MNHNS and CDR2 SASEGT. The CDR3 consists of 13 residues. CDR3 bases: TGTGCCAGCACTACGGGGGTATTCTTAGCCCAGCATTTT. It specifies CASTTGVFLAQHF.

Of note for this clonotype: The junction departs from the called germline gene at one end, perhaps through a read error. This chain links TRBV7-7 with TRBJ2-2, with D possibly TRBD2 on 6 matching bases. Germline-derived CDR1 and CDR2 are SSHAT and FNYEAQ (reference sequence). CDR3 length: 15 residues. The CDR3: CASTLNPAGTGELFF. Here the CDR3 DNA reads TGTGCTAGCACCTTAAACCCGGCGGGGACCGGGGAGCTGTTTTTT.

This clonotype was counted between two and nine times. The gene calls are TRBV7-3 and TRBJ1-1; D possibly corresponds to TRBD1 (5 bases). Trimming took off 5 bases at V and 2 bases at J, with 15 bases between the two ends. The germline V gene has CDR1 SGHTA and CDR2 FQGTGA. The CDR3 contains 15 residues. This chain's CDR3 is CASSPQPGLNTEAFF. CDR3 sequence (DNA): TGTGCCAGCAGCCCCCAACCGGGGCTAAACACTGAAGCTTTCTTT.

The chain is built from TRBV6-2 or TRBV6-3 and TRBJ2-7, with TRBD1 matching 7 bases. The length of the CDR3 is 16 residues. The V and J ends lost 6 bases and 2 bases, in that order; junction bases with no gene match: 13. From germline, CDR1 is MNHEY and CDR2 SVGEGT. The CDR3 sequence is CASRGTFDRVTYEQYF. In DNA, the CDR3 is TGTGCCAGCAGGGGCACCTTCGACAGGGTGACCTACGAGCAGTACTTC.

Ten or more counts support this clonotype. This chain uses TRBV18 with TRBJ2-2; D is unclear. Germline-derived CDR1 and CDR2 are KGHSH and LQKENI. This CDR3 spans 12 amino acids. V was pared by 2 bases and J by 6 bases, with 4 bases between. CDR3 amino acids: CASSPGPGELFF. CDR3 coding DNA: TGTGCCAGCTCACCAGGGCCCGGGGAGCTGTTTTTT.

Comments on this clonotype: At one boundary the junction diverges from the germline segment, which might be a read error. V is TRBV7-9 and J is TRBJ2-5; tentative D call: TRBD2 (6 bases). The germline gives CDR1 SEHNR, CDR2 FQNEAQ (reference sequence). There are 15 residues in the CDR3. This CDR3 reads CASSLVSLAQETQYF. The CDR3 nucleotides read TGTGCCAGCAGCTTAGTCTCCCTAGCGCAAGAGACCCAGTATTTC.

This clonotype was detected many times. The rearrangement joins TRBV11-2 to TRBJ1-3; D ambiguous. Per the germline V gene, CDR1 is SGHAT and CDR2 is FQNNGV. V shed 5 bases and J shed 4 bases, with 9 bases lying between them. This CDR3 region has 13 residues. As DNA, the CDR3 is TGTGCCAGCAGCCTGAGACCAGGAAACACCATATATTTT. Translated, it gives CASSLRPGNTIYF.

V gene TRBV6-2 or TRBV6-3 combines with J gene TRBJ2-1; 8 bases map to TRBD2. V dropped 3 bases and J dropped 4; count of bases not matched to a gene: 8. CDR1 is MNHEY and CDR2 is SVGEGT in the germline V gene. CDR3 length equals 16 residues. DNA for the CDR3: TGTGCCAGCAGTTATCAGCAGCGGGGGCGGTACAATGAGCAGTTCTTC. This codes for CASSYQQRGRYNEQFF.

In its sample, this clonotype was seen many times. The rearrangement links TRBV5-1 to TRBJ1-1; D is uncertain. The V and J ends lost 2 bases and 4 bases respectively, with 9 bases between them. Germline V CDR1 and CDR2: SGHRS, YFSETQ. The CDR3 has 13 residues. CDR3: CASSFGSGTEAFF. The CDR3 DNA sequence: TGCGCCAGCAGCTTTGGTTCTGGCACTGAAGCTTTCTTT.

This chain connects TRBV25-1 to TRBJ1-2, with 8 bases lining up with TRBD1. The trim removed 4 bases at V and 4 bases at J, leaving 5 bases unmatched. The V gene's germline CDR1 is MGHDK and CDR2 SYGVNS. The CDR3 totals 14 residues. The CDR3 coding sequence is TGTGCCAGCAGTGGGGACAGGAGGGGCTATGGCTACACCTTC. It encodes CASSGDRRGYGYTF.

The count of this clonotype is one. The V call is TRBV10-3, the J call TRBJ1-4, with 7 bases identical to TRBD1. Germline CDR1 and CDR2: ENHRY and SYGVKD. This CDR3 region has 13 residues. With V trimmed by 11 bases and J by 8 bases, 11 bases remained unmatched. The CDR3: CAASTGRDEKLFF. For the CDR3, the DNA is TGTGCCGCCTCGACAGGGAGGGACGAAAAACTGTTTTTT.

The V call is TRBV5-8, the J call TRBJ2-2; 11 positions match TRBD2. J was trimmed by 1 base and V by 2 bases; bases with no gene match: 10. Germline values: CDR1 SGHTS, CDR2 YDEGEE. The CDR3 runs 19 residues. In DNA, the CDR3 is TGTGCCAGCAGCTTTATCCCGACTAGCGGGATCGGGAACACCGGGGAGCTGTTTTTT. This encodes CASSFIPTSGIGNTGELFF.

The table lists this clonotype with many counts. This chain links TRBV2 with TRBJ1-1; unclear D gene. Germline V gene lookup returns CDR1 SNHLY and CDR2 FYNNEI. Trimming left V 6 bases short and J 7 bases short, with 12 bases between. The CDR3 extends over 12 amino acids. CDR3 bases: TGTGCCAGCAGGACCTGGGTGGTTGAAGCTTTCTTT. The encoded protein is CASRTWVVEAFF.

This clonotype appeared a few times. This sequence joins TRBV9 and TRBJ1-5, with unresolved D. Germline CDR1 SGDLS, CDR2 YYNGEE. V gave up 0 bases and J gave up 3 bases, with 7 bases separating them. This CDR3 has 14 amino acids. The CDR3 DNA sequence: TGTGCCAGCAGCGTAGGCCAGGACAATCAGCCCCAGCATTTT. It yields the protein CASSVGQDNQPQHF.

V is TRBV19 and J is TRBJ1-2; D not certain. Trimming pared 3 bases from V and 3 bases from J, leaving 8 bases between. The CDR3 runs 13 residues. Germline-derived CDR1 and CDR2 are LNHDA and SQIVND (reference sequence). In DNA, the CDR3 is TGTGCCAGTAGTATCTCCGGGTACTATGGCTACACCTTC. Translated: CASSISGYYGYTF.

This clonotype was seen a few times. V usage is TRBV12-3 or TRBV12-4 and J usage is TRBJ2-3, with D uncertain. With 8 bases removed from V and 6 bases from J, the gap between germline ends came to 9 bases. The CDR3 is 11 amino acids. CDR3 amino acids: CASGLLDTQYF. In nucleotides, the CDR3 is TGTGCCAGCGGTCTTCTTGATACGCAGTATTTT.